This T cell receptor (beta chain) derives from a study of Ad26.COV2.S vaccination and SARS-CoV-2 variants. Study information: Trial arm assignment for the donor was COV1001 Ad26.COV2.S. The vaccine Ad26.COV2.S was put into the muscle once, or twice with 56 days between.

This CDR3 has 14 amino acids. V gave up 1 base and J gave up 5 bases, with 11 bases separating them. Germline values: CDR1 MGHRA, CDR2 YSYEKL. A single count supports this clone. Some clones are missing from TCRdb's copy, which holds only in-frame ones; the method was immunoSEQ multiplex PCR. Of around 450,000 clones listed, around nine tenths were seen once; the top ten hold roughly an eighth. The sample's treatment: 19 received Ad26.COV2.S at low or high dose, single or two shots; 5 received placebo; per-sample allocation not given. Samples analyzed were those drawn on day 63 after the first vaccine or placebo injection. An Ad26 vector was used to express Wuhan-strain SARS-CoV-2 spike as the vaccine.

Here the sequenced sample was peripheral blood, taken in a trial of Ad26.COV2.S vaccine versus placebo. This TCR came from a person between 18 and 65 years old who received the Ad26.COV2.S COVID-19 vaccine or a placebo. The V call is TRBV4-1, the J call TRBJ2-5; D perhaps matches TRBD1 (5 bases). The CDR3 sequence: CASSQAWTMETQYF. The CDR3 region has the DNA TGCGCCAGCAGCCAAGCGTGGACAATGGAGACCCAGTACTTC.